This entry features one T cell receptor beta chain sequence. The data belong to a study of T cell responses to AZD1222 COVID-19 vaccine. Some clones are missing from TCRdb's copy, which holds only in-frame ones; the method was immunoSEQ multiplex PCR. The profile shows approximately 140,000 clones, about 93% of them singletons. CDR3 length: 12 amino acids. The V gene lost 7 bases and the J gene lost 1 base, with 8 bases spanning the gap. CDR1 is SQVTM, CDR2 ANQGSEA, per germline. The J gene is TRBJ2-1, the V gene TRBV29-1; D remains ambiguous. The receptor was isolated from an adult who received the AZD1222 COVID-19 vaccine. Sequencing was performed on peripheral blood, taken 28 days after the second AZD1222 dose. Here the CDR3 reads CSASLSYNEQFF. Here the CDR3 DNA reads TGCAGCGCGTCGCTATCCTACAATGAGCAGTTCTTC.